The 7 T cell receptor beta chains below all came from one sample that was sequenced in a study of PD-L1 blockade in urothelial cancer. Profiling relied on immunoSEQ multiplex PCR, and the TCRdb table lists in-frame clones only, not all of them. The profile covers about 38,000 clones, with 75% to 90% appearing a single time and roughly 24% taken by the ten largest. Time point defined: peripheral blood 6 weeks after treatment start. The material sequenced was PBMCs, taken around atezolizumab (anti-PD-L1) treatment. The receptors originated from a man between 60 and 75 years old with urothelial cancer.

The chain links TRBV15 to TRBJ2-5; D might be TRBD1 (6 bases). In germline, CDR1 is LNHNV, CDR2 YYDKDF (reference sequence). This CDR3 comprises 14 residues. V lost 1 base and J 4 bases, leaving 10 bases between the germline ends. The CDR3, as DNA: TGTGCCACCAGCAGAGGAGGGGGTTTAGAGACCCAGTACTTC. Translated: CATSRGGGLETQYF.

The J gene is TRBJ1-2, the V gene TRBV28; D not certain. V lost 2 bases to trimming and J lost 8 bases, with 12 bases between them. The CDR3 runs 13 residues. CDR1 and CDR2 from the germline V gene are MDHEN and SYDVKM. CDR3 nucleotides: TGTGCCAGCAGTTTAACGGCCGACTGGGGCTACACCTTC. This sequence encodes CASSLTADWGYTF.

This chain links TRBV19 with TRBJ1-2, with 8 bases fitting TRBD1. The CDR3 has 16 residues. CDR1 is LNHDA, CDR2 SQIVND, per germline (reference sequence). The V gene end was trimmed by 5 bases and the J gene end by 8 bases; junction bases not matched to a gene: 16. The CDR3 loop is CASSGGRVGDRRGYTF. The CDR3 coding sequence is TGTGCCAGTAGTGGGGGTCGTGTTGGGGACAGGCGAGGCTACACCTTC.

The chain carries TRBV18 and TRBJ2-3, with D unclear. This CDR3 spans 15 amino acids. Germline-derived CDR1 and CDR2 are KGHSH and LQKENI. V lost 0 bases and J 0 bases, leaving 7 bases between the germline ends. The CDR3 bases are TGTGCCAGCTCACCACCGCACAGTAGCACAGATACGCAGTATTTT. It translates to CASSPPHSSTDTQYF.

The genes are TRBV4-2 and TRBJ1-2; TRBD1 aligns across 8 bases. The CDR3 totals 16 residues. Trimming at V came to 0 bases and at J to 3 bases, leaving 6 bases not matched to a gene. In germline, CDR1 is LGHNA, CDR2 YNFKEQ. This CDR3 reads CASSQDSAGGDYGYTF. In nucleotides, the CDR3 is TGTGCCAGCAGCCAAGATAGTGCAGGGGGCGACTATGGCTACACCTTC.

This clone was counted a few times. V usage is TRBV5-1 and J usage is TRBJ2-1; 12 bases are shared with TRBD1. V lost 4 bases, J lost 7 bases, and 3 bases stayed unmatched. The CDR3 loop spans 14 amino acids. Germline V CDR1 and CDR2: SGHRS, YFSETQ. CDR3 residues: CASSAGQGANEQFF. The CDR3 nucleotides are TGCGCCAGCAGCGCGGGACAGGGGGCGAATGAGCAGTTCTTC. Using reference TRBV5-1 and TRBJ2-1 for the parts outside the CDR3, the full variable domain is KAGVTQTPRYLIKTRGQQVTLSCSPISGHRSVSWYQQTPGQGLQFLFEYFSETQRNKGNFPGRFSGRQFSNSRSEMNVSTLELGDSALYLCASSAGQGANEQFFGPGTRLTVL.

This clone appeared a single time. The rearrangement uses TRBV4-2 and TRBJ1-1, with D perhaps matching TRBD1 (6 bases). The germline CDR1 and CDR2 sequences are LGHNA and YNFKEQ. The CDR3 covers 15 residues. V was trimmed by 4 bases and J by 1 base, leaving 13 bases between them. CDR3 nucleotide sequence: TGTGCCAGCAGCCCGACCGGGACAAAGAACACTGAAGCTTTCTTT. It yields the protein CASSPTGTKNTEAFF.